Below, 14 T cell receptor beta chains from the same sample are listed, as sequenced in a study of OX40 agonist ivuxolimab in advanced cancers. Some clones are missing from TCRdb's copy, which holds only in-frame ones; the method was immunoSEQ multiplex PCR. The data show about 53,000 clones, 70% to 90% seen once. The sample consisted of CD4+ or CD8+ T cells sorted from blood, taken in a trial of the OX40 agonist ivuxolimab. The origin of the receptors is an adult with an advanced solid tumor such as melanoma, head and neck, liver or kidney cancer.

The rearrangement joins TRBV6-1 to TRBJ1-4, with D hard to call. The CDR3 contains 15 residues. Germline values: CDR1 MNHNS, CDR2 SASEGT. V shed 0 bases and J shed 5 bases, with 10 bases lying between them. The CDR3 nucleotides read TGTGCCAGCAGTGAAGCTAGCGCGCCGAATGAAAAACTGTTTTTT. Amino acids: CASSEASAPNEKLFF.

CDR3 in amino acids: CAWSTGGSGNTIYF. The DNA of the CDR3 is TGTGCCTGGAGTACAGGGGGCTCTGGAAACACCATATATTTT. V and J are TRBV30 and TRBJ1-3, with TRBD1 matching over 8 bases. Germline V gene lookup returns CDR1 GTSNPN and CDR2 SVGIG (reference sequence). V shed 2 bases and J 0 bases; nucleotides not matched to a gene: 0. There are 14 residues in the CDR3. Supplemented by reference TRBV30 and TRBJ1-3, the full variable domain reads SQTIHQWPATLVQPVGSPLSLECTVEGTSNPNLYWYRQAAGRGLQLLFYSVGIGQISSEVPQNLSASRPQDRQFILSSKKLLLSDSGFYLCAWSTGGSGNTIYFGEGSWLTVV.

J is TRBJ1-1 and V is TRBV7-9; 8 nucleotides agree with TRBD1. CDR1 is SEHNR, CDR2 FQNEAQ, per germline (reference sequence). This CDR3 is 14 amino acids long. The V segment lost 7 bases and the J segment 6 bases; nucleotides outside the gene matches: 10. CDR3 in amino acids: CASTQGAPLAEAFF. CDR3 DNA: TGTGCCAGCACCCAGGGGGCACCCCTGGCTGAAGCTTTCTTT.

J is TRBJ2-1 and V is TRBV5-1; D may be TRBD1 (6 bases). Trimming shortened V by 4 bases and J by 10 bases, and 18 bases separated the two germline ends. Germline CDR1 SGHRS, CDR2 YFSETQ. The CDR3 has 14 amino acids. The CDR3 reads CASSPKDSGKEQFF. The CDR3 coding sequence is TGCGCCAGCAGCCCAAAGGACAGTGGGAAGGAGCAGTTCTTC.

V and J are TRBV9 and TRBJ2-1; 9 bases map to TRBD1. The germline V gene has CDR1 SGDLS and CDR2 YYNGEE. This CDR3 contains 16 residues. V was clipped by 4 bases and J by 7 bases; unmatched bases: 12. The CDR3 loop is CASSTQQGAQGNEQFF. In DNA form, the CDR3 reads TGTGCCAGCAGCACCCAACAGGGGGCGCAAGGGAATGAGCAGTTCTTC. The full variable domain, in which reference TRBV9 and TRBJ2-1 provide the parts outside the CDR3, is DSGVTQTPKHLITATGQRVTLRCSPRSGDLSVYWYQQSLDQGLQFLIQYYNGEERAKGNILERFSAQQFPDLHSELNLSSLELGDSALYFCASSTQQGAQGNEQFFGPGTRLTVL.

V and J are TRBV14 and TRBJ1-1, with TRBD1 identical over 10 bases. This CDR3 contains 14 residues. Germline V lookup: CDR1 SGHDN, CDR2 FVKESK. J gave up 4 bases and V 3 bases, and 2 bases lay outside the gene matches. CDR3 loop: CASSQRTGGTEAFF. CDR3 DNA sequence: TGTGCCAGCAGCCAGCGGACAGGGGGCACTGAAGCTTTCTTT.

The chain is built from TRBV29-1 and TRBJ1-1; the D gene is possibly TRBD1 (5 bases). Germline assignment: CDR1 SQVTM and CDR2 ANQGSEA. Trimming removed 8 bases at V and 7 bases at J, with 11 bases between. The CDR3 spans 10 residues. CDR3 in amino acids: CSTGTIEAFF. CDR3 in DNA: TGCAGCACGGGGACCATTGAAGCTTTCTTT.

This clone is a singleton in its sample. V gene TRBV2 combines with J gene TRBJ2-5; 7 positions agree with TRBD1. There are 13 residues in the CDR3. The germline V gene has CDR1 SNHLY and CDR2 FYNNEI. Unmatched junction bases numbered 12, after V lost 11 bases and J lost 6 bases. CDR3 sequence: CADRDSGMKTQYF. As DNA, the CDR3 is TGTGCCGACAGGGACAGCGGCATGAAGACCCAGTACTTC.

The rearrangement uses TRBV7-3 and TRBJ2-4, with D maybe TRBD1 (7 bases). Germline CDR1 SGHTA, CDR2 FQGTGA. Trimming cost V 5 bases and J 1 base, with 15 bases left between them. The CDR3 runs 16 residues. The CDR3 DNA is TGTGCCAGCAGCCAACAGGGGACTGCGGCCAAAAACATTCAGTACTTC. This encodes CASSQQGTAAKNIQYF.

CDR3 amino acids: CASSPMGGETQYF. The CDR3 DNA is TGTGCCAGCAGTCCCATGGGGGGGGAAACGCAGTATTTT. The chain couples TRBV28 to TRBJ2-3, with 7 bases lining up with TRBD2. This CDR3 is 13 amino acids long. The trim removed 5 bases at V and 9 bases at J, leaving 8 bases unmatched. Germline V gene sequence: CDR1 MDHEN, CDR2 SYDVKM.

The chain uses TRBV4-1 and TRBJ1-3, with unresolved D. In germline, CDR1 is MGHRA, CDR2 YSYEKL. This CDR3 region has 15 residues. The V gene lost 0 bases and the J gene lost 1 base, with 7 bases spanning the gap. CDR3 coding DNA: TGCGCCAGCAGCCAAGATTGGGGTTCTGGAAACACCATATATTTT. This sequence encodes CASSQDWGSGNTIYF.

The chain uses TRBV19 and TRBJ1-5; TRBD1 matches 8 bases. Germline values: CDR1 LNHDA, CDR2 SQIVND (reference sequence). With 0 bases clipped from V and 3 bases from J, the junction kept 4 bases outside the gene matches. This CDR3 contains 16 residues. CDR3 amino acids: CASSIEGRGPNQPQHF. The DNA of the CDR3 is TGTGCCAGTAGTATAGAGGGCAGGGGGCCCAATCAGCCCCAGCATTTT.

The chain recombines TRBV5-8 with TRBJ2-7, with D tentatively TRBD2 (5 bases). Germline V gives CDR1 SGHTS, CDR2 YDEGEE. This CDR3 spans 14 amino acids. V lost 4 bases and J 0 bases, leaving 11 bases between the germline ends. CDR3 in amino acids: CASSRGLSSYEQYF. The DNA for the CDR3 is TGTGCCAGCAGCCGCGGGCTCAGCTCCTACGAGCAGTACTTC. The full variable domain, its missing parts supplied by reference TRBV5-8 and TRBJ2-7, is EAGVTQSPTHLIKTRGQQATLRCSPISGHTSVYWYQQALGLGLQFLLWYDEGEERNRGNFPPRFSGRQFPNYSSELNVNALELEDSALYLCASSRGLSSYEQYFGPGTRLTVT.

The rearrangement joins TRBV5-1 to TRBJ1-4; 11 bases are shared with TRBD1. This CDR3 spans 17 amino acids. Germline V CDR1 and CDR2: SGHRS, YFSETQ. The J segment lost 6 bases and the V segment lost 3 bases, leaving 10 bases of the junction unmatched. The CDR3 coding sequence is TGCGCCAGCAGCTCGGCAGGGACAGGGGGGTCGGATGAAAAACTGTTTTTT. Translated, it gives CASSSAGTGGSDEKLFF.